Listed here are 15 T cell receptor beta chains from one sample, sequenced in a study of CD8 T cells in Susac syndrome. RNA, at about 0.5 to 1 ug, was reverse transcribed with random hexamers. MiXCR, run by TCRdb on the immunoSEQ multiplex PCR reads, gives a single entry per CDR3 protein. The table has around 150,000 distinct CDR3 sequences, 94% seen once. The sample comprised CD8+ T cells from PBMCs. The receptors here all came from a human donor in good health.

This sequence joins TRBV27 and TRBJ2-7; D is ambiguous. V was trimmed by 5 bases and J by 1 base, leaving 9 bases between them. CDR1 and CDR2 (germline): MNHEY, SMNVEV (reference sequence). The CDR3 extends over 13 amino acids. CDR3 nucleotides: TGTGCCAGCAGTGTCTTGGGGTCCTACGAGCAGTACTTC. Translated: CASSVLGSYEQYF.

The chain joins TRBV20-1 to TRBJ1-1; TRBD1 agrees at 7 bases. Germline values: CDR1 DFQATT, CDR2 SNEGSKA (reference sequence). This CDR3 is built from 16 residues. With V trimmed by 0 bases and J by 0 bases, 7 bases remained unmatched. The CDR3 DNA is TGCAGTGCTAGAGATCTTTGGACAGGTATGAACACTGAAGCTTTCTTT. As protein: CSARDLWTGMNTEAFF.

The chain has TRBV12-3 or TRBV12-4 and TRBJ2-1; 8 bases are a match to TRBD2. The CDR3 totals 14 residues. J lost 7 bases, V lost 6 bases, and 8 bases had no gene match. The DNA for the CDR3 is TGTGCCAGCAGCGCCGGACTAGCTTGGAATGAGCAGTTCTTC. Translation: CASSAGLAWNEQFF.

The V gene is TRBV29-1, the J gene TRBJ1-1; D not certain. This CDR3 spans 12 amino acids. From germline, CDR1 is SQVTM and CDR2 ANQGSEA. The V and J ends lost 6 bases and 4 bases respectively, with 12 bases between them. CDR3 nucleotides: TGCAGCGTGCCCGGGTTGAGCACTGAAGCTTTCTTT. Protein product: CSVPGLSTEAFF.

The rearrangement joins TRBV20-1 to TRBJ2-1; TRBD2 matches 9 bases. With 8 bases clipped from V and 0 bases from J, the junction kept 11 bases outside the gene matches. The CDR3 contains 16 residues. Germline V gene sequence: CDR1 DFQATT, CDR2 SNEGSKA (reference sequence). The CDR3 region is CSTEREDPSSYNEQFF. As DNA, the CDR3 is TGCAGTACAGAGCGGGAGGACCCTAGCTCCTACAATGAGCAGTTCTTC.

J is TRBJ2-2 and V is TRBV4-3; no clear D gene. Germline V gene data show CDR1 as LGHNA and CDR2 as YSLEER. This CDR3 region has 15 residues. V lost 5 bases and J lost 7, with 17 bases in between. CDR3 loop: CASSFDLLGGGELFF. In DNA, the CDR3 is TGCGCCAGCAGCTTCGACTTGCTTGGCGGCGGGGAGCTGTTTTTT.

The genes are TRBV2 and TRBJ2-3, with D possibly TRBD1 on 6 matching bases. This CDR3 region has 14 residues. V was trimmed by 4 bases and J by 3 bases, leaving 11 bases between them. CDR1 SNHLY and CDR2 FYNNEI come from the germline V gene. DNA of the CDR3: TGTGCCAGCAGTGGACAGGTTAGGACAGATACGCAGTATTTT. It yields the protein CASSGQVRTDTQYF.

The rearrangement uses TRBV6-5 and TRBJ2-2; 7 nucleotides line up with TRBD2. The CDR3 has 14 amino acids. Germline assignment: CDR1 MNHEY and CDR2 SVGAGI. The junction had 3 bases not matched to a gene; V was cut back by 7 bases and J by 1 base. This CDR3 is CASTSGLNTGELFF. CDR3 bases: TGTGCCAGCACTAGCGGACTGAACACCGGGGAGCTGTTTTTT.

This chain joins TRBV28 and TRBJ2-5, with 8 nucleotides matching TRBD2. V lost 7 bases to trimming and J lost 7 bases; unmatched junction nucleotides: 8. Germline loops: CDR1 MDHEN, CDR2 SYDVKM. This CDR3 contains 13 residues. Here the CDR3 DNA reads TGTGCCAGCACCCCGACTAGCGTCCCGACCCAGTACTTC. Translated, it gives CASTPTSVPTQYF.

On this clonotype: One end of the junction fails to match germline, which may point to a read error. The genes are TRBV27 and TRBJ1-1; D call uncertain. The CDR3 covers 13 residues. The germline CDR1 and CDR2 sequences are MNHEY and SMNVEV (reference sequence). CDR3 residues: CASRFGENTEAFF. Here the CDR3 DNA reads TGTGCCAGCCGTTTTGGTGAGAACACTGAAGCTTTCTTT.

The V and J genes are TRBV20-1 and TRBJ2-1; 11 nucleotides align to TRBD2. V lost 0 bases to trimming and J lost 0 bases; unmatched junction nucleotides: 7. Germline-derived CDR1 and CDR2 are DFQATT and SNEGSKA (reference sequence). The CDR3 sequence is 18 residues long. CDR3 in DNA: TGCAGTGCTAGAGAGACTAGCGGGATCGGGAGCTCCTACAATGAGCAGTTCTTC. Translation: CSARETSGIGSSYNEQFF.

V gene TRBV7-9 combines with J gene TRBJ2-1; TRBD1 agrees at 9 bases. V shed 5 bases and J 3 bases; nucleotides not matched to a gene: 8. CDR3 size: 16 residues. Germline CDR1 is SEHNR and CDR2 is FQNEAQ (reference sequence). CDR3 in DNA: TGTGCCAGCAGCCCCACCTCGGGACAGGGCTACAATGAGCAGTTCTTC. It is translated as CASSPTSGQGYNEQFF.

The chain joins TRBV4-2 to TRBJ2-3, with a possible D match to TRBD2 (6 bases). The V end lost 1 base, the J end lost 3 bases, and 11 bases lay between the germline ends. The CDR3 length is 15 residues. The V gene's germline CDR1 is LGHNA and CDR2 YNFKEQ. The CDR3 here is CASSQVGTPTDTQYF. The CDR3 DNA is TGTGCCAGCAGCCAAGTTGGGACTCCTACAGATACGCAGTATTTT.

CDR3 DNA: TGCAGTGCCAGCCCGTCCTACAATGAGCAGTTCTTC. This translates into CSASPSYNEQFF. The chain has TRBV20-1 and TRBJ2-1; D uncertain. V shed 6 bases and J shed 1 base, with 7 bases lying between them. The germline V gene has CDR1 DFQATT and CDR2 SNEGSKA (reference sequence). The CDR3 runs to 12 residues.

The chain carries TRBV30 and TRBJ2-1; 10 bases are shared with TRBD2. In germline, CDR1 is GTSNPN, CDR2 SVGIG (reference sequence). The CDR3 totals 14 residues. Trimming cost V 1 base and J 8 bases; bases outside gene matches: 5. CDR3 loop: CAWSGAGGPDEQFF. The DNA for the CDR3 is TGTGCCTGGAGTGGAGCGGGAGGGCCGGATGAGCAGTTCTTC.